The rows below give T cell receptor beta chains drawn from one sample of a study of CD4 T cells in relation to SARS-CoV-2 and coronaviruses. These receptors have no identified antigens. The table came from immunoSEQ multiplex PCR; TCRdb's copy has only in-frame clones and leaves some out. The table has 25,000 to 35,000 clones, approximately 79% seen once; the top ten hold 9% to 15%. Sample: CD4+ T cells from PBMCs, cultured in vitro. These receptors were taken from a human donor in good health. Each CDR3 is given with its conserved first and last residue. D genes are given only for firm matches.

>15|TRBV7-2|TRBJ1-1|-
TGTGCCAGCAGCTTAGAGCGAGATGTAAACACTGAAGCTTTCTTT
CASSLERDVNTEAFF
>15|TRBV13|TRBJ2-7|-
TGTGCCAGCAGCCGGCCAGGGGGGACATCCTACGAGCAGTACTTC
CASSRPGGTSYEQYF
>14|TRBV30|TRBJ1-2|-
TGTGCCTGCACCGCGGGGATAATCCTTGAGAGCTACACCTTC
CACTAGIILESYTF
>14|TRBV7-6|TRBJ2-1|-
TGTGCCAGCAGCTTAGAGACAGGAGTTTATGAGCAGTTCTTC
CASSLETGVYEQFF
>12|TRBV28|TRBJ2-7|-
TGTGCCAGCAGTTTGATATTATACGAGCAGTACTTC
CASSLILYEQYF
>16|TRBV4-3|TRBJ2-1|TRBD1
TGCGCCAGCAGCCAAGATAGGATACAGGGGGGTTATGAGCAGTTCTTC
CASSQDRIQGGYEQFF
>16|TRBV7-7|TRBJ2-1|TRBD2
TGTGCTAGCAGCCAACTGGGACTAGCGGAAAACAATGAGCAGTTCTTC
CASSQLGLAENNEQFF
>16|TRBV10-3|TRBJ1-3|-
TGTGCCATCAGTGACCTCCTCGGGGGGTCCGGAAACACCATATATTTT
CAISDLLGGSGNTIYF
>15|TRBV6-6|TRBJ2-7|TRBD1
TGTGCCAGCAGTTACTCCAAGGACAGGGGGGACGAGCAGTACTTC
CASSYSKDRGDEQYF
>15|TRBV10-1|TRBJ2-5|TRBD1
TGCGCCAGCAGTGAGGCTGGGACAGGGCGGGAGACCCAGTACTTC
CASSEAGTGRETQYF
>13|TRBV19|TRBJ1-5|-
TGTGCCAGTAGCCTAGGGGTTAATCAGCCCCAGCATTTT
CASSLGVNQPQHF